This T cell receptor (beta chain) was captured in a study of blood T cell repertoires in COVID-19. CDR1 and CDR2 (germline): MDHEN, SYDVKM. The V and J ends lost 6 bases and 5 bases, in that order; junction bases with no gene match: 18. This CDR3 is 18 amino acids long. The method was immunoSEQ multiplex PCR; TCRdb's version includes in-frame clones alone and lacks a portion of them. The repertoire holds under 300,000 clones, roughly 80% seen once, with roughly a tenth in the top ten. This TCR was recovered from a woman at least 80 years old with acute or convalescent COVID-19. The rearrangement links TRBV28 to TRBJ2-1; 8 bases are a match to TRBD2. The specimen sequenced was peripheral blood. CDR3 region: CASRTDYRGGPPHNEQFF. In DNA form, the CDR3 reads TGTGCCAGCAGGACCGACTATCGGGGGGGCCCCCCTCACAATGAGCAGTTCTTC.